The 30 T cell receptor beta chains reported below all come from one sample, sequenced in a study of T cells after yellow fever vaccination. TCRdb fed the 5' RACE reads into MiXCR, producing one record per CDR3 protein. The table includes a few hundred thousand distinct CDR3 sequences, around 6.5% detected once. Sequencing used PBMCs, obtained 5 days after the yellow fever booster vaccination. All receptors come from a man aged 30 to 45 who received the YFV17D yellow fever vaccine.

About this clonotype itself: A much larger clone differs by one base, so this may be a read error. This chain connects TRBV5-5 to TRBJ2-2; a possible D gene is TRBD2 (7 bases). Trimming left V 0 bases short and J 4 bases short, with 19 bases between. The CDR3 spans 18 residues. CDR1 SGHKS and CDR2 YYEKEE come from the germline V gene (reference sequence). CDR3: CASSLDDGGRGGTGELFF. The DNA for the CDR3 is TGTGCCAGCAGCTTGGATGACGGGGGGCGCGGCGGCACCGGGGAGCTGTTTTTT.

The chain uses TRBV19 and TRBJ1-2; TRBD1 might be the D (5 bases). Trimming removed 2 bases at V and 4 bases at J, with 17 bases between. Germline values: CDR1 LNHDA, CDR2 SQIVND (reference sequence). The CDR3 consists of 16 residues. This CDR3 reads CASSIKGSALSYGYTF. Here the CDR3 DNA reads TGTGCCAGTAGTATAAAGGGGTCTGCGCTATCCTATGGCTACACCTTC.

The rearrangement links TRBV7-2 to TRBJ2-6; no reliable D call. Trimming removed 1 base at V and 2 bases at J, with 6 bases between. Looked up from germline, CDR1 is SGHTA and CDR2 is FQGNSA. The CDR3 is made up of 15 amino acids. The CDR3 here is CASSLGHTGANVLTF. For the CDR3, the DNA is TGTGCCAGCAGCTTAGGTCACACTGGGGCCAACGTCCTGACTTTC.

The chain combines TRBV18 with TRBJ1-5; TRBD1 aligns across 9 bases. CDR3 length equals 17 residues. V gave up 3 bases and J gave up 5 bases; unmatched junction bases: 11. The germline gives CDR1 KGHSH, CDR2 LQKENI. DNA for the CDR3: TGTGCCAGCTCACCGGTGGTAACAGGGGGCGCGGATCAGCCCCAGCATTTT. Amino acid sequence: CASSPVVTGGADQPQHF.

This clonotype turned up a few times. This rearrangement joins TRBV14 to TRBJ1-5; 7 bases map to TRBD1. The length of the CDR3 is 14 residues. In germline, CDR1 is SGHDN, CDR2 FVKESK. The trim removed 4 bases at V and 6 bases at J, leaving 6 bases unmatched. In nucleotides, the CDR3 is TGTGCCAGCAGCCGACAGGGTAGCGGTCAGCCCCAGCATTTT. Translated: CASSRQGSGQPQHF.

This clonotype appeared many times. CDR3 sequence reads: CASSPGTGTNEQYF. DNA of the CDR3: TGTGCCAGCAGCCCGGGGACAGGGACTAACGAGCAGTACTTC. V gene TRBV12-3 or TRBV12-4 combines with J gene TRBJ2-7; TRBD1 matches at 9 bases. CDR3 length equals 14 residues. With V trimmed by 6 bases and J by 5 bases, 8 bases remained unmatched.

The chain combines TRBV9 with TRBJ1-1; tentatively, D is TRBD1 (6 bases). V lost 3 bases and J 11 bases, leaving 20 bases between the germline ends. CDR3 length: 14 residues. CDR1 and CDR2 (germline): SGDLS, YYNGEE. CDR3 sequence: CASSAGRGQTGAFF. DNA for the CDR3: TGTGCCAGCAGCGCTGGGAGGGGACAAACCGGTGCTTTCTTT.

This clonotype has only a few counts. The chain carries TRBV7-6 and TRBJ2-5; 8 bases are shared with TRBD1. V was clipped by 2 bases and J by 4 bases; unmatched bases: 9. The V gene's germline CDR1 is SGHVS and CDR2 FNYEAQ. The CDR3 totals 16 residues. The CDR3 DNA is TGTGCCAGCAGCTTACTCGGACAGGGTGGAGGAGAGACCCAGTACTTC. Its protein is CASSLLGQGGGETQYF.

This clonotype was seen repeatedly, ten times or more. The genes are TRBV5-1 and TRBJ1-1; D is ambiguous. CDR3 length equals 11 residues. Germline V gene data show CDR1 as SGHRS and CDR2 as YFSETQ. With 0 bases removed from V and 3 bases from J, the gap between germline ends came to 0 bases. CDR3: CASSLDTEAFF. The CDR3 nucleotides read TGCGCCAGCAGCTTGGACACTGAAGCTTTCTTT.

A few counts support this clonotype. Here the CDR3 reads CASSLERDPTYEQYF. DNA of the CDR3: TGTGCCAGCAGCTTAGAACGGGATCCAACCTACGAGCAGTACTTC. This sequence joins TRBV7-8 and TRBJ2-7; possibly TRBD2 for D (5 bases). The CDR3 runs 15 residues. V shed 1 base and J shed 2 bases, with 12 bases lying between them. Germline V CDR1 and CDR2: SGHVS, FQNEAQ.

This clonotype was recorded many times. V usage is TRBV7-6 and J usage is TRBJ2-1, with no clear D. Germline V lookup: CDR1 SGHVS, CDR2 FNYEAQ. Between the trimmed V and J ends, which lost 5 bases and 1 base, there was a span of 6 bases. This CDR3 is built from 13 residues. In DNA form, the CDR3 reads TGTGCCAGCAGCGATCAGTCCTACAATGAGCAGTTCTTC. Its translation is CASSDQSYNEQFF. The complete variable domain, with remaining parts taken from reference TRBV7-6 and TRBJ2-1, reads GAGVSQSPRYKVTKRGQDVALRCDPISGHVSLYWYRQALGQGPEFLTYFNYEAQQDKSGLPNDRFSAERPEGSISTLTIQRTEQRDSAMYRCASSDQSYNEQFFGPGTRLTVL.

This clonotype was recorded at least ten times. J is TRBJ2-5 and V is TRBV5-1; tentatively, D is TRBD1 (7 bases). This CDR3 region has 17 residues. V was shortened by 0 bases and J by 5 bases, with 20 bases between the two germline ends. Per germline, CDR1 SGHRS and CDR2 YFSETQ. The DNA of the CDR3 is TGCGCCAGCAGCTTGGGGACAGGAGGGTACCGTTCGGAGACCCAGTACTTC. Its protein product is CASSLGTGGYRSETQYF. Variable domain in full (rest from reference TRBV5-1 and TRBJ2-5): KAGVTQTPRYLIKTRGQQVTLSCSPISGHRSVSWYQQTPGQGLQFLFEYFSETQRNKGNFPGRFSGRQFSNSRSEMNVSTLELGDSALYLCASSLGTGGYRSETQYFGPGTRLLVL.

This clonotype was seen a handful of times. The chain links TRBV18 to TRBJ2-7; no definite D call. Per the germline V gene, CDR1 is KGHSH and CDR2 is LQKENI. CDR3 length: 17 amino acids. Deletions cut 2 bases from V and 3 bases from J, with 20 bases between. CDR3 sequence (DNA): TGTGCCAGCTCACCAGCCGCTCGGCGGACCCAGTACTACGAGCAGTACTTC. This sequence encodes CASSPAARRTQYYEQYF.

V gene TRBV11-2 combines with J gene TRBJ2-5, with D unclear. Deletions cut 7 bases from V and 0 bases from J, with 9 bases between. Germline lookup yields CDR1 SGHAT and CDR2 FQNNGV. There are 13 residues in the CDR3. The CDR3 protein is CASNLGNQETQYF. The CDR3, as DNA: TGTGCCAGCAACCTGGGGAACCAAGAGACCCAGTACTTC.

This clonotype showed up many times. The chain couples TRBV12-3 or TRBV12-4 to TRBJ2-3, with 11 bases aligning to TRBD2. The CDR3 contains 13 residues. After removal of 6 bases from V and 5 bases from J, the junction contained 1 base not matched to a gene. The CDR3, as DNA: TGTGCCAGCAGGCTAGCGGGAGGAGATACGCAGTATTTT. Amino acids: CASRLAGGDTQYF.

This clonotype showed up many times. The CDR3 loop is CSVESTGRETQYF. As DNA, the CDR3 is TGCAGCGTGGAATCGACAGGGAGAGAGACCCAGTACTTC. The chain links TRBV29-1 to TRBJ2-5, with 7 bases identical to TRBD1. V lost 6 bases to trimming and J lost 4 bases; unmatched junction nucleotides: 8. The CDR3 totals 13 residues. Germline assignment: CDR1 SQVTM and CDR2 ANQGSEA.

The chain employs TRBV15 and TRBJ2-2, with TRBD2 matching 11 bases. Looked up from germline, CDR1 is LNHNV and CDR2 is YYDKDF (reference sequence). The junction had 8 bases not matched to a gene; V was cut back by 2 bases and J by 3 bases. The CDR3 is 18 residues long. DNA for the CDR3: TGTGCCACCAGCAGATATCCAGGGGGACTAGCGGACACCGGGGAGCTGTTTTTT. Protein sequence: CATSRYPGGLADTGELFF. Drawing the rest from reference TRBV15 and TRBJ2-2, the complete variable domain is DAMVIQNPRYQVTQFGKPVTLSCSQTLNHNVMYWYQQKSSQAPKLLFHYYDKDFNNEADTPDNFQSRRPNTSFCFLDIRSPGLGDTAMYLCATSRYPGGLADTGELFFGEGSRLTVL.

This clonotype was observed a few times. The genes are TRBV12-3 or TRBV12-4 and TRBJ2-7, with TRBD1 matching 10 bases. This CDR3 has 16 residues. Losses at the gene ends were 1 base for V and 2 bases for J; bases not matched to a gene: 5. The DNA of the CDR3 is TGTGCCAGCAGTTTAGGGACAGGGGGTATGGCCTACGAGCAGTACTTC. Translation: CASSLGTGGMAYEQYF.

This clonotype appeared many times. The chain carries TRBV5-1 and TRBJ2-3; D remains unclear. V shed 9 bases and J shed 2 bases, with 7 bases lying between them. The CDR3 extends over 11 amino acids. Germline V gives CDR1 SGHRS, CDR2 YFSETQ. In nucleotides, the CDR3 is TGCGCCACCAAGGCCACAGATACGCAGTATTTT. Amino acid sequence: CATKATDTQYF.

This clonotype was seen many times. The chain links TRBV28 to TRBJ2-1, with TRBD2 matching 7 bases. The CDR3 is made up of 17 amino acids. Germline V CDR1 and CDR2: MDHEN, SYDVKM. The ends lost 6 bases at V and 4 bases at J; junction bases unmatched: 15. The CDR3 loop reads CASSSPEAGAEYNEQFF. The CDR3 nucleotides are TGTGCCAGCAGCTCCCCGGAGGCGGGAGCCGAGTACAATGAGCAGTTCTTC.

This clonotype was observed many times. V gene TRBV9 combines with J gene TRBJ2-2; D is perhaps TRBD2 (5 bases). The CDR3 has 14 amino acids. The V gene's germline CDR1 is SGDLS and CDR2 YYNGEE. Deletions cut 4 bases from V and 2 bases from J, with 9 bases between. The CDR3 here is CASSNRDNTGELFF. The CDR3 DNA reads TGTGCCAGCAGCAACCGGGATAACACCGGGGAGCTGTTTTTT.

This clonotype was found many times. This CDR3 is CASSPFPGRAGNEQFF. In DNA, the CDR3 is TGTGCCAGCAGTCCCTTCCCAGGGAGGGCCGGGAATGAGCAGTTCTTC. The rearrangement uses TRBV6-1 and TRBJ2-1; 7 bases line up with TRBD2. CDR1 MNHNS and CDR2 SASEGT come from the germline V gene. V trimming: 5 bases; J trimming: 7 bases; junction bases outside the gene matches: 14. The CDR3 totals 16 residues.

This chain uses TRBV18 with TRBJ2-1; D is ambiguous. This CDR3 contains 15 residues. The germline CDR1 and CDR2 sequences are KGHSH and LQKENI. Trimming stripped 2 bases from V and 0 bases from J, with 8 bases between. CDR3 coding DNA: TGTGCCAGCTCACCAGTCAAGAGCTCCTACAATGAGCAGTTCTTC. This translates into CASSPVKSSYNEQFF.

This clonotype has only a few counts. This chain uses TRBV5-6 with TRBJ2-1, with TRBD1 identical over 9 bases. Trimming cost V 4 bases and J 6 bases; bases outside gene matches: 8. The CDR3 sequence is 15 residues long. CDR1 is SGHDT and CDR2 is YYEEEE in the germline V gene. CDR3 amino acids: CASSVQGAHLNEQFF. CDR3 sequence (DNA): TGTGCCAGCAGCGTACAGGGGGCGCATCTCAATGAGCAGTTCTTC.

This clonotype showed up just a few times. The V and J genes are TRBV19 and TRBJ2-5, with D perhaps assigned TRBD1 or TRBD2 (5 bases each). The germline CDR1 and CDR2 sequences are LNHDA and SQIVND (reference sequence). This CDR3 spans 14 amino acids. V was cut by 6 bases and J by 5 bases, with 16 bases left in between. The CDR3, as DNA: TGTGCCAGTAGACGGGACCCAGGTGTGGAGACCCAGTACTTC. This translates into CASRRDPGVETQYF.

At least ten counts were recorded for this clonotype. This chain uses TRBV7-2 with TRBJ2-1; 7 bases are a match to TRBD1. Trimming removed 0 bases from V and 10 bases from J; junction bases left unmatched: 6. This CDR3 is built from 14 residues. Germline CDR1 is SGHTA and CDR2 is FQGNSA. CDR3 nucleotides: TGTGCCAGCAGCTTAGCTGAGGGACAGAACGAGCAGTTCTTC. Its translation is CASSLAEGQNEQFF. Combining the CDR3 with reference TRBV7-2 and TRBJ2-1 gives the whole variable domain GAGVSQSPSNKVTEKGKDVELRCDPISGHTALYWYRQSLGQGLEFLIYFQGNSAPDKSGLPSDRFSAERTGGSVSTLTIQRTQQEDSAVYLCASSLAEGQNEQFFGPGTRLTVL.

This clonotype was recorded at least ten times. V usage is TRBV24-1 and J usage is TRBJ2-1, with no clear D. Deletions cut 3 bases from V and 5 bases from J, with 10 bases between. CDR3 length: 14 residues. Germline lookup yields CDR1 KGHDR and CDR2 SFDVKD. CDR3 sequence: CATSDLDPDNEQFF. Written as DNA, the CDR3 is TGTGCCACCAGTGATCTGGACCCCGACAATGAGCAGTTCTTC.

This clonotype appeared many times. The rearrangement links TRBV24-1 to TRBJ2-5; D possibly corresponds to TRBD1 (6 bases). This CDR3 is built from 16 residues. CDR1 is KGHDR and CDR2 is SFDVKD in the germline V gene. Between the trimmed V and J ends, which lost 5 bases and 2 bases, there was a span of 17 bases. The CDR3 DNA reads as TGTGCCACCAGTGGGGAGCCCGGGACATTACAAGAGACCCAGTACTTC. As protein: CATSGEPGTLQETQYF.

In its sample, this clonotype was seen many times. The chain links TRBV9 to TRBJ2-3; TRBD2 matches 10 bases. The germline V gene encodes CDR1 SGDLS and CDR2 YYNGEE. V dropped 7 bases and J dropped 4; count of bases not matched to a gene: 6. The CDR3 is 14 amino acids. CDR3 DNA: TGTGCCAGCGGCTTAGCGGGAGGAGCAGATACGCAGTATTTT. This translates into CASGLAGGADTQYF. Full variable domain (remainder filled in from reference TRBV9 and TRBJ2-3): DSGVTQTPKHLITATGQRVTLRCSPRSGDLSVYWYQQSLDQGLQFLIQYYNGEERAKGNILERFSAQQFPDLHSELNLSSLELGDSALYFCASGLAGGADTQYFGPGTRLTVL.

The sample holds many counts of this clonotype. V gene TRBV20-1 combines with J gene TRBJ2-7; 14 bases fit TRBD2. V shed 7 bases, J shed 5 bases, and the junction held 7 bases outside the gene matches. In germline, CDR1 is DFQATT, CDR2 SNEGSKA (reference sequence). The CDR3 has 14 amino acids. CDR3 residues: CSVGTSGSSNEQYF. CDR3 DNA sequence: TGCAGTGTTGGGACTAGCGGGAGTTCCAACGAGCAGTACTTC.